Each of the 7 T cell receptor beta chains below was sequenced from the same sample in a study of T cell repertoires in cytomegalovirus infection. For these TCRs, the target antigens are not known. TCRdb fed the reads into MiXCR, producing one record per CDR3 protein. The sample consists of hundreds of thousands of distinct CDR3 sequences, around 32% of them appearing once. The sequencing used cultured CD8+ T cells from PBMCs, collected from culture after CMV antigen stimulation. These TCRs come from a human donor in good health (CMV status not recorded). Some clones in this sample may be carry-over from other donors' samples.

The V and J genes are TRBV27 and TRBJ2-3, with TRBD1 identical over 11 bases. The V gene end was trimmed by 5 bases and the J gene end by 2 bases; junction bases not matched to a gene: 6. The V gene's germline CDR1 is MNHEY and CDR2 SMNVEV (reference sequence). This CDR3 has 16 amino acids. In DNA form, the CDR3 reads TGTGCCAGCAGTCTCGGACAGGGGGCACCCACAGATACGCAGTATTTT. This sequence encodes CASSLGQGAPTDTQYF.

As concerns this clonotype: Sequence at one end of the junction differs from germline and may be a read error. This chain connects TRBV20-1 to TRBJ1-1; weak D call: TRBD1 (6 bases). Germline loops: CDR1 DFQATT, CDR2 SNEGSKA (reference sequence). The CDR3 extends over 12 amino acids. The CDR3 loop is CSASLEDSLVLF. The CDR3 DNA reads TGCAGTGCTAGCTTAGAGGACAGCTTGGTGCTCTTT.

This clonotype has a count of ten or more. The rearrangement uses TRBV7-2 and TRBJ2-2; a possible D gene is TRBD1 (5 bases). Trimming left V 6 bases short and J 0 bases short, with 11 bases between. The CDR3 totals 15 residues. Germline CDR1 is SGHTA and CDR2 is FQGNSA. The DNA for the CDR3 is TGTGCCAGCAGGGCAGGGATGACGAACACCGGGGAGCTGTTTTTT. Translating it yields CASRAGMTNTGELFF.

The chain has TRBV27 and TRBJ2-1, with D tentatively TRBD1 or TRBD2 (5 bases each). The CDR3 is 14 residues long. Germline values: CDR1 MNHEY, CDR2 SMNVEV (reference sequence). The V end was cut by 8 bases, the J end by 5 bases, with 16 bases between. The CDR3 bases are TGTGCCAGCCCCGGGGCAGGGCCCCACAATGAGCAGTTCTTC. Translating it yields CASPGAGPHNEQFF.

This clonotype was recorded a few times. The CDR3 bases are TGTGCCAGCAGTTTCACCCCACGGTCGGGGAGCTCCTACGAGCAGTACGTC. This sequence encodes CASSFTPRSGSSYEQYV. This chain links TRBV28 with TRBJ2-7; maybe TRBD2 (5 bases). This CDR3 is 17 amino acids long. Germline CDR1 is MDHEN and CDR2 is SYDVKM. The germline V and J ends were trimmed by 3 bases and 0 bases, with 18 bases remaining between them.

This clonotype came up a few times. The junction differs from germline at one of its ends, possibly a read error. The gene calls are TRBV7-2 and TRBJ2-1; D is possibly TRBD2 (6 bases). The CDR3 loop spans 17 amino acids. Germline V gene sequence: CDR1 SGHTA, CDR2 FQGNSA. The CDR3 DNA reads TGTGCCAGCAACTTAGGGTGGGCTAGCGCTGACGGCAATGAGCAGTTCTTC. Translated, it gives CASNLGWASADGNEQFF.

The DNA of the CDR3 is TGTGCTAGTGGTTTGGTAACCGGGACAGGGGATGGCTACACCTTC. Its translation is CASGLVTGTGDGYTF. V and J are TRBV12-5 and TRBJ1-2, with 10 positions matching TRBD1. The J segment lost 6 bases and the V segment lost 0 bases, leaving 4 bases of the junction unmatched. This CDR3 has 15 residues. The V gene's germline CDR1 is LGHNT and CDR2 FRNRAP.